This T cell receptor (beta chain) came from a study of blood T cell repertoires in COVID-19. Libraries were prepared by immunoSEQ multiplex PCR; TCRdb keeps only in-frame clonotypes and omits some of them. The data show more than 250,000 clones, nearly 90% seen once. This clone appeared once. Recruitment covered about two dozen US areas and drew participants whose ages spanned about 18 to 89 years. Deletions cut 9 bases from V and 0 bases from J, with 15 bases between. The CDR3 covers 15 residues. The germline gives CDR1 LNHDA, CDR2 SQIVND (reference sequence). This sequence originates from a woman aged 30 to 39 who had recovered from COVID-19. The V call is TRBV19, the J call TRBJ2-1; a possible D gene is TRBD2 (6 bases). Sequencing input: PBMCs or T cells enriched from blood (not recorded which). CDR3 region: CASRLGGSSYNEQFF. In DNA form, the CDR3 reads TGTGCCAGCCGATTGGGGGGAAGCTCCTACAATGAGCAGTTCTTC.